Reported below is one TCR beta chain. Antigen: not known. The PCR used 60 Vbeta and 13 Jbeta primers. Some clones are missing from TCRdb's copy, which holds only in-frame ones; the method was immunoSEQ multiplex PCR. Its clone listing holds tens of thousands of clones. The sample is drawn from a study of cytomegalovirus exposure and HLA in healthy donors. Notes on the study in general: A later analysis linked a missense DCLRE1C variant to TCR beta V- and J-gene trimming. Accurate HLA-A and HLA-B prediction from TCR beta sequences was reported for most subjects. Earlier results showed most TCR beta V segments being productive about 87% or about 30% of the time. Across HLA loci, a later analysis found differing TCR association rates, with DRB1 most and HLA-C fewest.

V was cut by 4 bases and J by 0 bases, with 12 bases left in between. The germline CDR1 and CDR2 sequences are SGHDN and FVKESK. This CDR3 contains 15 residues. The chain combines TRBV14 with TRBJ2-5; D not resolved. Sequencing used PBMCs. The clonotype comes from a man in his fifties in good health and CMV-seropositive. The CDR3 region has the DNA TGTGCCAGCAGCCGCGCGGAGCAGTACCAAGAGACCCAGTACTTC. It encodes CASSRAEQYQETQYF.